Sequencing of this T cell receptor (beta chain) was carried out in a study of T cells after yellow fever vaccination. Study context: Preparation of fractions with low cell numbers was performed using SMART-Seq v4 Ultra Low Input.

TCRdb re-derived calls from the 5' RACE reads in MiXCR, one entry per CDR3 protein. The repertoire holds roughly 180,000 distinct CDR3 sequences, 5.5% to 7.5% seen once, with less than 3.5% in the top ten. The CDR3 runs to 16 residues. V was pared by 3 bases and J by 2 bases, with 15 bases between. Germline values: CDR1 SGHNT, CDR2 YYREEE (reference sequence). The sequence was collected from a young man who received the YFV17D yellow fever vaccine. The specimen was CD4+ T cells sorted from PBMCs, collected on the day of the first yellow fever vaccination. This chain joins TRBV5-4 and TRBJ2-1; possible D gene TRBD2, 7 bases. The DNA for the CDR3 is TGTGCCAGCAGCTGGGGGGGGGCCTCAGCCTACAATGAGCAGTTCTTC. Translating gives CASSWGGASAYNEQFF.